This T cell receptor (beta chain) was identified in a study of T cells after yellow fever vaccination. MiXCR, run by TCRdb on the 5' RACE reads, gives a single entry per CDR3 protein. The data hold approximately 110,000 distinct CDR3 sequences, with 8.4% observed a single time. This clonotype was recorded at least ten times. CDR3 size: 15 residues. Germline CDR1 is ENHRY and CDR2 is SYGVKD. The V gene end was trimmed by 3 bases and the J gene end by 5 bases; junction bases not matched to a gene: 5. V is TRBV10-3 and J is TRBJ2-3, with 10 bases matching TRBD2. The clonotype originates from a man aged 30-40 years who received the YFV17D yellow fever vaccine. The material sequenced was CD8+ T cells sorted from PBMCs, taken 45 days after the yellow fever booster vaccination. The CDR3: CAISDLAGELDTQYF. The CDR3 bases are TGTGCCATCAGTGACCTAGCGGGAGAGCTAGATACGCAGTATTTT.